The text below deals with one TCR beta chain. Its antigen remains unidentified. Here immunoSEQ multiplex PCR was the method, and the copy in TCRdb shows in-frame clones only, minus some. The profile shows about 200,000 clones, 70% to 90% of them singletons. The sample comes from a study of T cell responses to AZD1222 COVID-19 vaccine. Regarding the study as a whole: CD4 TCRs associated with vaccination spanned spike, dominating at 160-218 and 743-854.

Germline V gene sequence: CDR1 MDHEN, CDR2 SYDVKM. The CDR3 has 14 residues. V shed 6 bases and J 0 bases; nucleotides not matched to a gene: 4. This sequence originates from an adult in good health. This chain uses TRBV28 with TRBJ2-7; TRBD1 agrees at 8 bases. The sample in question was peripheral blood, obtained on day 0 of AZD1222 vaccination. The CDR3: CASSQQGGSYEQYF. CDR3 nucleotides: TGTGCCAGCAGCCAACAGGGGGGCTCCTACGAGCAGTACTTC.